This T cell receptor beta chain was sequenced in a study of T cell responses to AZD1222 COVID-19 vaccine (dated by TCRdb to the early 2020s). For context, the study as a whole: AZD1222 recipients whose second dose came at about 4 weeks and those whose second dose came at about 12 weeks were combined into one group, since spike-specific TCR depth and breadth did not differ between the two schedules. Trial participants were enrolled into age subgroups of 18-55, 56-69 and 70-plus years, which contained roughly 140, 27 and 60 TCR-sequenced participants, respectively. TCR sequencing covered roughly 230 trial participants: 207 given two doses of AZD1222 and about 26 given two doses of MenACWY control vaccine.

Worth noting for this clone: Its specific antigen is unknown. No much larger clone is present one base from it, and per-base qualities are unavailable.

The CDR3 regions of human TCRbeta chains were analyzed by immunosequencing. In the paper's pipeline: Repertoire TCRs were matched against a reference library of SARS-CoV-2-specific TCRs generated with the MIRA antigen-specificity platform. Breadth was defined as the fraction of unique TCRs that were SARS-CoV-2-associated, and depth was defined as the fraction of total T cells that were SARS-CoV-2-associated. Each spike-specific TCR was assigned to its reactive spike region and to a CD4 or CD8 class using the MIRA data. Log10-transformed breadth and depth values were compared by one-way ANOVA with Sidak's multiple comparisons tests. TCRdb retrieved this table from immuneACCESS and kept in-frame rearrangements only. Not all clones are present; in checked studies, unresolved V genes account for under half, and no reason is known for the remainder. The DNA gave D and trimming, while V, J and clone size come from that table. This sample comprises 90,000 to 120,000 clones, around 91% of them detected only once. The top ten clones comprise around 20% of the sample.

The germline V gene encodes CDR1 LGHNT and CDR2 FRNRAP. Spanning cysteine to phenylalanine, the CDR3 consists of 19 amino acids. Of the read, only the CDR3 DNA is kept; its 57 bases are in frame from base 1. Clipping removes 0 bases from V and 5 bases from J, with 11 as the unmatched junction base count. The time point label of this sample denotes: baseline before first vaccination. Vaccinee samples were obtained from the UK trials COV001 and COV002, which included a single-blind randomized controlled phase 2/3 trial of AZD1222 (ChAdOx1 nCoV-19) in healthy adults. For TCRbeta chain sequencing, PBMC samples were collected from trial participants at day 0 and at day 28 after the second dose. What the authors observed across the whole study: After two AZD1222 doses, both the breadth and the depth of spike-specific TCRs were significantly higher than at day 0 and than in MenACWY recipients. Epitopes outside the regions mutated in the B.1.351 and B.1.1.7 variants were reportedly recognized by nearly half of the unique spike-specific TCRs. Conclusions about previously exposed vaccinees are limited because only 5 or 6 AZD1222 recipients were SARS-CoV-2 seropositive at baseline. In the small 56-69-year group, the increase in depth fell short of significance, most likely because of low power. Because no day 14 peak-response samples were available, the repertoires could be characterized only after the peak T cell response. The vaccine-associated CD4 TCRs covered the entire spike protein, and the dominant responses fell in regions 160-218 and 743-854. Participants were mostly white British and included more females than males, and it was suggested by the authors that clonal diversity may have been underestimated.

The chain couples TRBV12-5 to TRBJ2-1, with 12 junctional bases fitting TRBD2. Sequenced material: peripheral blood, taken on day 0 of AZD1222 vaccination. This receptor was identified in an adult in good health. The DNA sequence is as follows: TGTGCTAGTGGTTTGGTACGGAGACCGTCTAGCGGGGGGGACAATGAGCAGTTCTTC. Its product reads: CASGLVRRPSSGGDNEQFF.